The entry that follows covers one TCR beta chain sequence. Antigen specificity is unknown. Clones were sequenced by immunoSEQ multiplex PCR, and TCRdb holds only the in-frame ones, with some missing. The table records around 170,000 clones, 88% of them present only once. These data originate in a study of radiation and T cells in renal cell carcinoma. Points from the study as a whole: Top tumor clonotypes rose in blood 2 weeks post-radiation, then contracted.

The sample's time point: blood 4 weeks post-SBRT, at nephrectomy. Treatment: 15 Gy SBRT to primary tumor, nephrectomy 4 weeks later. Nephrectomy followed 15 Gy stereotactic body radiation by 4 weeks. Blood was sampled at baseline, 2 weeks and 4 weeks after SBRT. This renal cell carcinoma was of the clear cell type. V was trimmed by 3 bases and J by 2 bases, leaving 13 bases between them. Germline CDR1 SEHNR, CDR2 FQNEAQ (reference sequence). This CDR3 has 15 residues. This TCR came from a woman between 50 and 59 years old with renal cell carcinoma. The gene calls are TRBV7-9 and TRBJ2-5, with a possible D match to TRBD1 (6 bases). The sample was blood, taken from a patient whose treatment included radiotherapy and nephrectomy. Here the CDR3 reads CASSLGRGIQETQYF. As DNA, the CDR3 is TGTGCCAGCAGCTTGGGCAGGGGAATTCAAGAGACCCAGTACTTC.